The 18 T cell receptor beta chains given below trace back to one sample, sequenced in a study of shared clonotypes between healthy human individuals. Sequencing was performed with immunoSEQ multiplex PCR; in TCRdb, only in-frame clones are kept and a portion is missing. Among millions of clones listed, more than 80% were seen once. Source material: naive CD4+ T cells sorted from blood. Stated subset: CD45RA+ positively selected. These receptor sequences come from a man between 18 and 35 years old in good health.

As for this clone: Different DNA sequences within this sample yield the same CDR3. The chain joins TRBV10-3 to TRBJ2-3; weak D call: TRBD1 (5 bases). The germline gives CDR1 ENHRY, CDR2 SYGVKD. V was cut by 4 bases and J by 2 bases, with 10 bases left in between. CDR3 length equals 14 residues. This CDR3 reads CAISGAGNTDTQYF. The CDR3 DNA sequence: TGTGCCATCAGTGGTGCAGGGAACACAGATACGCAGTATTTT.

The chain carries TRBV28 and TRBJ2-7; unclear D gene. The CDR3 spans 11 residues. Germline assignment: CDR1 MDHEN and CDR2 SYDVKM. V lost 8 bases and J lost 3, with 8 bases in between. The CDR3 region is CASGPNYEQYF. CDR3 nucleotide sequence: TGTGCCAGCGGGCCAAACTACGAGCAGTACTTC.

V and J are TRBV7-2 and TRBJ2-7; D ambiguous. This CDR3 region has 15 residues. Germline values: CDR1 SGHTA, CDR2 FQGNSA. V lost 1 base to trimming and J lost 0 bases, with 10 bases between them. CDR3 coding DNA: TGTGCCAGCAGCTTAGGGTGGGGTCCCTCCTACGAGCAGTACTTC. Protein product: CASSLGWGPSYEQYF.

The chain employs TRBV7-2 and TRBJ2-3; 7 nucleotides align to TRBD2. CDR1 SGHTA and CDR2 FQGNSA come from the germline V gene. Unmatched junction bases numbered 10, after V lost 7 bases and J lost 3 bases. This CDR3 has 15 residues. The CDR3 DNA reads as TGTGCCAGCACCAAATCCGGACTAGTGACAGATACGCAGTATTTT. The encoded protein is CASTKSGLVTDTQYF.

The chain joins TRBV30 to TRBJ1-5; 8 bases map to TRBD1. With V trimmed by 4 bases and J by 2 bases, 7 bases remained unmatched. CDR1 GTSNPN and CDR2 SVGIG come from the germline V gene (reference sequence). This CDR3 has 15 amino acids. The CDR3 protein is CAWTPGQGGNQPQHF. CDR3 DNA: TGTGCCTGGACGCCAGGACAGGGAGGCAATCAGCCCCAGCATTTT.

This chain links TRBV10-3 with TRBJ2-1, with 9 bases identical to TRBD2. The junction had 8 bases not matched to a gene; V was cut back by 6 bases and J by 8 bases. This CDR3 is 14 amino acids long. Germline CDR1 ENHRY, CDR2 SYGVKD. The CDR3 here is CAIRAGLASDEQFF. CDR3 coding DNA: TGTGCCATCAGAGCGGGACTAGCCTCGGATGAGCAGTTCTTC.

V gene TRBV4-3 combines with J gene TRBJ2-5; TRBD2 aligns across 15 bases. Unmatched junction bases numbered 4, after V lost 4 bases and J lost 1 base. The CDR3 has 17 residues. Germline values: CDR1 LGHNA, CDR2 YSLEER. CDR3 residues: CASSPGLAGGSQETQYF. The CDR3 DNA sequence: TGCGCCAGCAGCCCTGGACTAGCGGGAGGGAGCCAAGAGACCCAGTACTTC.

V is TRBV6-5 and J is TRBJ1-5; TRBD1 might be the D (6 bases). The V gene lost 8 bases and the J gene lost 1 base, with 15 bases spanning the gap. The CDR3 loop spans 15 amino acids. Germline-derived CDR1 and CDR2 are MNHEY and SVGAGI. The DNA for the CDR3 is TGTGCCAGCCGGCCCCTACAGGGCAGCAATCAGCCCCAGCATTTT. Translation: CASRPLQGSNQPQHF.

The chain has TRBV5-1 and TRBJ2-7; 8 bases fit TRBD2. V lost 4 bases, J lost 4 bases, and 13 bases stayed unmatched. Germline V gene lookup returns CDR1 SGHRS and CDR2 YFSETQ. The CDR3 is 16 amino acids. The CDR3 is CASSHATTSGNYEQYF. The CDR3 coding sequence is TGCGCCAGCAGCCATGCTACCACTAGCGGAAATTACGAGCAGTACTTC.

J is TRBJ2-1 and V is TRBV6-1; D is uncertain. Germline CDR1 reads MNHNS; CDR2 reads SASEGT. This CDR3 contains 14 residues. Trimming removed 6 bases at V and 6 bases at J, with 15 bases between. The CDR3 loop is CASSLGLVGNEQFF. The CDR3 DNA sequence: TGTGCCAGCAGCTTAGGGCTAGTTGGCAATGAGCAGTTCTTC.

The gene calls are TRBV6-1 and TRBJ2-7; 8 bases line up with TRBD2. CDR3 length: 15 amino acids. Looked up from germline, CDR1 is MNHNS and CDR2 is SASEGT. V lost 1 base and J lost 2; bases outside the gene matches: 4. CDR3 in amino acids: CASSEGGGPAYEQYF. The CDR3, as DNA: TGTGCCAGCAGTGAAGGCGGGGGGCCTGCCTACGAGCAGTACTTC.

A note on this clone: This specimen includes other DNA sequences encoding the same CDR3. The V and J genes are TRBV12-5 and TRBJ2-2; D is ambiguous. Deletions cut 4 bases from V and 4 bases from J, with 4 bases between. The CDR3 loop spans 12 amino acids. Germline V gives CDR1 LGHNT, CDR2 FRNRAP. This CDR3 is CASGSGTGELFF. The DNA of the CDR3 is TGTGCTAGTGGTTCTGGCACCGGGGAGCTGTTTTTT.

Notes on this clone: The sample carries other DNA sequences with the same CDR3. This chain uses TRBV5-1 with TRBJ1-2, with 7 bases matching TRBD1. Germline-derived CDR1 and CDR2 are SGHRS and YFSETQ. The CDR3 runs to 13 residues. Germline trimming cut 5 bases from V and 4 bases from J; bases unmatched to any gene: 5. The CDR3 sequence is CASSSTGPYGYTF. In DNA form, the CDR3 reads TGCGCCAGCAGTTCGACAGGGCCCTATGGCTACACCTTC.

Here the CDR3 DNA reads TGTGCCACAGCGGGAGAAACCTCCGGGGAGCTGTTTTTT. Encoded protein: CATAGETSGELFF. The rearrangement uses TRBV10-3 and TRBJ2-2; 8 bases are shared with TRBD2. V lost 10 bases, J lost 6 bases, and 7 bases stayed unmatched. The CDR3 length is 13 residues. From germline, CDR1 is ENHRY and CDR2 SYGVKD.

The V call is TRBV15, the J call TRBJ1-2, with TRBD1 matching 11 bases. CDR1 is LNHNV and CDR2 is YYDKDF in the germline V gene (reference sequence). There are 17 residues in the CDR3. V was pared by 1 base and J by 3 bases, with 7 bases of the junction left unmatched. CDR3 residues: CATSRGVSGQGDYGYTF. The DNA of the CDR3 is TGTGCCACCAGCAGAGGCGTCTCGGGACAGGGGGACTATGGCTACACCTTC.

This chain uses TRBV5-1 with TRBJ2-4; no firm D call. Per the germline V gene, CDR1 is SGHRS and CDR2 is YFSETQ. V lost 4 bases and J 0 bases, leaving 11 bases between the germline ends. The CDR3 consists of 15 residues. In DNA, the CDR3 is TGCGCCAGCAGCGGTGGTACGGTAGCCAAAAACATTCAGTACTTC. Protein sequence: CASSGGTVAKNIQYF. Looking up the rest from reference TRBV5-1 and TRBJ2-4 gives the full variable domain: KAGVTQTPRYLIKTRGQQVTLSCSPISGHRSVSWYQQTPGQGLQFLFEYFSETQRNKGNFPGRFSGRQFSNSRSEMNVSTLELGDSALYLCASSGGTVAKNIQYFGAGTRLSVL.

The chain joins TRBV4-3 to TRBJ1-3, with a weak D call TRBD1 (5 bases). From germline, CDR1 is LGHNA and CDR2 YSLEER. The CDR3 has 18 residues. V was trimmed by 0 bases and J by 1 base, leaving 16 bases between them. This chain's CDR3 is CASSQDPAGRSSGNTIYF. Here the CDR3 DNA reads TGCGCCAGCAGCCAAGATCCGGCAGGGAGATCGTCTGGAAACACCATATATTTT.

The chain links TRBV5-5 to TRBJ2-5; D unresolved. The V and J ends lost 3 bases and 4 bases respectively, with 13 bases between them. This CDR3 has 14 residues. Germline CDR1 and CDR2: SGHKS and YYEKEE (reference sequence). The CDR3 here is CASSYQTTPETQYF. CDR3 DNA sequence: TGTGCCAGCAGCTACCAAACGACACCAGAGACCCAGTACTTC.